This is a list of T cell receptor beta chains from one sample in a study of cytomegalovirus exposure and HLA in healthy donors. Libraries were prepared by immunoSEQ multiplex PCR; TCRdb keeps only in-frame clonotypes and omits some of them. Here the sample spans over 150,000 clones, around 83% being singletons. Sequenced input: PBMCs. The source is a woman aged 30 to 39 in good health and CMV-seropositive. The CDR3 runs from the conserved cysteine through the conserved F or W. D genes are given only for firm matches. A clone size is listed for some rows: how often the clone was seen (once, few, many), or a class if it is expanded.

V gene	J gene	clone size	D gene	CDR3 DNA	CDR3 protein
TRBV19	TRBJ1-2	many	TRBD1	TGTGCCAGTACCACAGGGGGGTATGGCTACACCTTC	CASTTGGYGYTF
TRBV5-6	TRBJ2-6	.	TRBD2	TGTGCCAGCAGCTTGGGACTAGCGGGAGTCTCTGGGGCCAACGTCCTGACTTTC	CASSLGLAGVSGANVLTF
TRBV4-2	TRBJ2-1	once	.	TGTGCCAGCAGCCGGGAAGAGGGCAGAAATGAGCAGTTCTTC	CASSREEGRNEQFF
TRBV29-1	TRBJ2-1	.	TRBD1	TGCAGCGTATTGGGACAGAAAATTTACAATGAGCAGTTCTTC	CSVLGQKIYNEQFF
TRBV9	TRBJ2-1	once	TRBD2	TGTGCCAGCAGCCCAAAGAGGCTAGCGGGATACAATGAGCAGTTCTTC	CASSPKRLAGYNEQFF
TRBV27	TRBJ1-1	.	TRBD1	TGTGCCAGCAGTGCCCTCTGGGGACAGGGGATGAACACTGAAGCTTTCTTT	CASSALWGQGMNTEAFF
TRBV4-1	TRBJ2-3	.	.	TGCGCCAGCAGCGGGAGGACGGTAGATACGCAGTATTTT	CASSGRTVDTQYF
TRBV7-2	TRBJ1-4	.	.	TGTGCCAGCAGTCGTCACCGGGGAGAAAAACTGTTTTTT	CASSRHRGEKLFF
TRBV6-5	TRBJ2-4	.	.	TGTGCCAGCACCTCAGGGGGGAACATTCAGTACTTC	CASTSGGNIQYF
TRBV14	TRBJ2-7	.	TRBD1	TGTGCCAGCAGCCAAGAGTTACGACAGGGGGGGAACGAGCAGTACTTC	CASSQELRQGGNEQYF
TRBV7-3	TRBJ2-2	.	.	TGTGCCAGCAGCTTGTTTGCCAGCGGACCTCCTCCCGGGGAGCTGTTTTTT	CASSLFASGPPPGELFF
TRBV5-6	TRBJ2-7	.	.	TGTGCCAGCAGCGCGGGACAGCATTACGAGCAGTACTTC	CASSAGQHYEQYF
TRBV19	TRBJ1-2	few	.	TGTGCCAGTAGTATAGAAGCGGGCAAAGGCTATGGCTACACCTTC	CASSIEAGKGYGYTF
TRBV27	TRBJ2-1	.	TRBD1	TGTGCCAGCAGTGCCCACGCGGCAGGGGGTCCCAATGAGCAGTTCTTC	CASSAHAAGGPNEQFF
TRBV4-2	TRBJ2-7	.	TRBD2	TGTGCCAGCAGCCAAGATCGTCTAGCGGCAACCTACGAGCAGTACTTC	CASSQDRLAATYEQYF
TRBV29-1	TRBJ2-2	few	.	TGCAGCGCTCTTCAGGGGGCGCCCCCCGGACTAGGCCACACCGGGGAGCTGTTTTTT	CSALQGAPPGLGHTGELFF
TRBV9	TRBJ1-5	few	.	TGTGCCAGCAGCGTCGGACTGGGCCCTCAGCCCCAGCATTTT	CASSVGLGPQPQHF
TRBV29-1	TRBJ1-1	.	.	TGCAGCGTTGAAAATATCGGTATTGGAGCTTTCTTT	CSVENIGIGAFF
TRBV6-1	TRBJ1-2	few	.	TGTGCCAGCAGTGTTCAGGTCTATGGCTACACCTTC	CASSVQVYGYTF
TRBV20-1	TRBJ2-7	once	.	TGCAGTGCGCGGGACTCCTACGAGCAGTACTTC	CSARDSYEQYF
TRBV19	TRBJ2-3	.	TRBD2	TGTGCCAGTAGTATTTCGGCTAGCGGAAACACAGATACGCAGTATTTT	CASSISASGNTDTQYF
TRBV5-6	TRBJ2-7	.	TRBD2	TGTGCCAGCCGAAGCGGGAGAGCCAACGAGCAGTACTTC	CASRSGRANEQYF
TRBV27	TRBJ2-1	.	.	TGTGCCAGCAGTTTATCAGGAGCCTCCTACAATGAGCAGTTCTTC	CASSLSGASYNEQFF
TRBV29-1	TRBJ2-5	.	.	TGCAGCGGTATAATACAGGGCCAGTACCAAGAGACCCAGTACTTC	CSGIIQGQYQETQYF
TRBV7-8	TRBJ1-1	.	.	TGTGCCAGCAGCTTAAGGGGGGGTTTAACTGAAGCTTTCTTT	CASSLRGGLTEAFF
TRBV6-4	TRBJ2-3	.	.	TGTGCCAGCAGTGTTGAACAGGGATTATCAGATACGCAGTATTTT	CASSVEQGLSDTQYF